Below are 16 T cell receptor beta chains sequenced from a single sample in a study of response to subunit inactivated influenza vaccine. TCRdb analysed the RT-PCR reads with MiXCR anew, one entry per CDR3 protein. The sample includes around 500,000 distinct CDR3 sequences, about a tenth of them seen just once. The input for sequencing was PBMCs from blood, taken roughly 45 days after vaccination. These receptors came from a man in his fifties who received an inactivated influenza vaccine.

The chain links TRBV12-3 or TRBV12-4 to TRBJ1-5; D not resolved. V dropped 2 bases and J dropped 7 bases, with 9 bases sitting between them. This CDR3 is built from 13 residues. The CDR3 loop reads CASSLWEGQPQHF. The CDR3 DNA reads as TGTGCCAGCAGTTTATGGGAGGGACAGCCCCAGCATTTT.

There are a few counts of this clonotype. The J gene is TRBJ2-2, the V gene TRBV2; no firm D call. Deletions cut 5 bases from V and 7 bases from J, with 8 bases between. The CDR3 contains 12 residues. Germline values: CDR1 SNHLY, CDR2 FYNNEI. The CDR3 here is CASSSPGGELFF. DNA of the CDR3: TGTGCCAGCAGTAGTCCGGGCGGGGAGCTGTTTTTT. Combining the CDR3 with reference TRBV2 and TRBJ2-2 gives the whole variable domain EPEVTQTPSHQVTQMGQEVILRCVPISNHLYFYWYRQILGQKVEFLVSFYNNEISEKSEIFDDQFSVERPDGSNFTLKIRSTKLEDSAMYFCASSSPGGELFFGEGSRLTVL.

This clonotype was found a few times. V gene TRBV27 combines with J gene TRBJ2-2; D remains ambiguous. Germline CDR1 MNHEY, CDR2 SMNVEV (reference sequence). V was clipped by 2 bases and J by 4 bases, with 8 bases between them. The CDR3 runs 14 residues. CDR3 nucleotide sequence: TGTGCCAGCAGTTTACTTGCGGTCACCGGGGAGCTGTTTTTT. Its translation is CASSLLAVTGELFF.

The table lists this clonotype with many counts. The chain carries TRBV12-3 or TRBV12-4 and TRBJ2-1, with 7 bases matching TRBD1. The CDR3 spans 13 residues. V gave up 6 bases and J gave up 8 bases; unmatched junction bases: 7. CDR3 residues: CASSPLGGDEQFF. DNA for the CDR3: TGTGCCAGCAGCCCCCTAGGGGGCGATGAGCAGTTCTTC.

This clonotype has a count of ten or more. The rearrangement links TRBV29-1 to TRBJ2-1; D uncertain. The germline V gene has CDR1 SQVTM and CDR2 ANQGSEA. This CDR3 region has 14 residues. V was shortened by 5 bases and J by 4 bases, with 15 bases between the two germline ends. The CDR3 nucleotides are TGCAGCGTTCGCCCCCTTGGCGTATACAATGAGCAGTTCTTC. Translation: CSVRPLGVYNEQFF.

The chain couples TRBV29-1 to TRBJ1-1; D unclear. The germline V gene has CDR1 SQVTM and CDR2 ANQGSEA. There are 11 residues in the CDR3. Trimming left V 4 bases short and J 1 base short, with 4 bases between. CDR3 bases: TGCAGCGTTGGTTGGAACACTGAAGCTTTCTTT. It yields the protein CSVGWNTEAFF. The full variable domain, in which reference TRBV29-1 and TRBJ1-1 provide the parts outside the CDR3, is SAVISQKPSRDICQRGTSLTIQCQVDSQVTMMFWYRQQPGQSLTLIATANQGSEATYESGFVIDKFPISRPNLTFSTLTVSNMSPEDSSIYLCSVGWNTEAFFGQGTRLTVV.

The chain links TRBV10-2 to TRBJ1-1; D remains ambiguous. V lost 5 bases and J lost 5, with 12 bases in between. CDR1 is WSHSY, CDR2 SAAADI, per germline. The CDR3 runs to 13 residues. Here the CDR3 DNA reads TGCGCCAGCAGTCGGGTCGGGAGGACTGAAGCTTTCTTT. This codes for CASSRVGRTEAFF.

This clonotype has a handful of counts. V and J are TRBV4-1 and TRBJ2-1; 14 bases agree with TRBD2. CDR3 size: 17 residues. Germline V gene sequence: CDR1 MGHRA, CDR2 YSYEKL. Losses at the gene ends were 3 bases for V and 7 bases for J; bases not matched to a gene: 8. As DNA, the CDR3 is TGCGCCAGCAGCCATAAAACCGGGACTAGCGGGGGTAATGAGCAGTTCTTC. It translates to CASSHKTGTSGGNEQFF.

This clonotype was detected a few times. J is TRBJ1-2 and V is TRBV4-1; 7 nucleotides line up with TRBD1. The germline gives CDR1 MGHRA, CDR2 YSYEKL. With V trimmed by 0 bases and J by 7 bases, 8 bases remained unmatched. CDR3 size: 15 residues. The CDR3, as DNA: TGCGCCAGCAGCCAAGATATCAACAGGGGCCTTGGCTACACCTTC. This translates into CASSQDINRGLGYTF.

The chain is built from TRBV4-2 and TRBJ2-3, with TRBD2 matching over 7 bases. The CDR3 is 17 residues long. Germline CDR1 reads LGHNA; CDR2 reads YNFKEQ. V was clipped by 3 bases and J by 1 base; unmatched bases: 10. The CDR3 nucleotides are TGTGCCAGCAGCCATAAGGGGAGGGAGGCCGGCACAGATACGCAGTATTTT. It yields the protein CASSHKGREAGTDTQYF.

The genes are TRBV28 and TRBJ1-1, with 9 nucleotides matching TRBD1. The CDR3 totals 16 residues. Germline values: CDR1 MDHEN, CDR2 SYDVKM. V trimming: 5 bases; J trimming: 3 bases; junction bases outside the gene matches: 10. This chain's CDR3 is CASSTGGVLMDTEAFF. The CDR3 DNA sequence: TGTGCCAGCAGTACAGGGGGCGTTTTGATGGACACTGAAGCTTTCTTT.

The CDR3 DNA is TGCAGCGTTGAAGATCCTTCAGGTACCTACGAGCAGTACTTC. This encodes CSVEDPSGTYEQYF. This chain links TRBV29-1 with TRBJ2-7, with D hard to call. The CDR3 runs to 14 residues. With 0 bases removed from V and 2 bases from J, the gap between germline ends came to 11 bases. Per the germline V gene, CDR1 is SQVTM and CDR2 is ANQGSEA.

This clonotype has ten or more counts. This rearrangement joins TRBV7-9 to TRBJ2-2; D is perhaps TRBD1 or TRBD2 (5 bases each). This CDR3 has 15 amino acids. Per germline, CDR1 SEHNR and CDR2 FQNEAQ (reference sequence). Trimming cost V 5 bases and J 6 bases, with 16 bases left between them. The CDR3 bases are TGTGCCAGCAGCCCCCGTCGACGGGGACCCGGGGAGCTGTTTTTT. Translation: CASSPRRRGPGELFF.

This clonotype was found many times. The chain combines TRBV5-6 with TRBJ2-5; D tentatively fits TRBD1 or TRBD2 (6 bases each). With 7 bases removed from V and 0 bases from J, the gap between germline ends came to 10 bases. The CDR3 spans 13 residues. CDR1 SGHDT and CDR2 YYEEEE come from the germline V gene. The CDR3 loop reads CASQGGYQETQYF. The CDR3 region has the DNA TGTGCCAGCCAAGGGGGGTACCAAGAGACCCAGTACTTC. Filled out from reference TRBV5-6 and TRBJ2-5, the complete variable domain reads DAGVTQSPTHLIKTRGQQVTLRCSPKSGHDTVSWYQQALGQGPQFIFQYYEEEERQRGNFPDRFSGHQFPNYSSELNVNALLLGDSALYLCASQGGYQETQYFGPGTRLLVL.

The sample holds many counts of this clonotype. The V call is TRBV12-3 or TRBV12-4, the J call TRBJ1-2; the D is unclear. Deletions cut 6 bases from V and 7 bases from J, with 9 bases between. This CDR3 is 11 amino acids long. CDR3 amino acids: CASSRSSGYTF. The DNA of the CDR3 is TGTGCCAGCAGCAGGTCAAGTGGCTACACCTTC.

In this sample, this clonotype turned up many times. V and J are TRBV24-1 and TRBJ2-2; D remains ambiguous. V was trimmed by 2 bases and J by 4 bases, leaving 7 bases between them. This CDR3 is 14 amino acids long. Germline V gene sequence: CDR1 KGHDR, CDR2 SFDVKD. CDR3 nucleotides: TGTGCCACCAGTGATTCCGTGGGCACCGGGGAGCTGTTTTTT. Translated: CATSDSVGTGELFF.